This T cell receptor (beta chain) originates from a study of breast tumors, draining lymph nodes, adjacent tissues. Whole-study results and caveats: Tumors had less TCR diversity than lymph nodes, more than nontumor tissue.

Between the trimmed V and J ends, which lost 5 bases and 3 bases, there was a span of 15 bases. The CDR3 loop spans 15 amino acids. Germline V gene lookup returns CDR1 SGHTA and CDR2 FQGNSA. TCRdb re-derived calls from the multiplex PCR reads in MiXCR, one entry per CDR3 protein. The data hold 13,000 to 15,000 distinct CDR3 sequences, with over 45% observed a single time. This clonotype was observed many times. Its antigen is currently unknown. V and J are TRBV7-2 and TRBJ2-3, with D perhaps TRBD2 (5 bases). Sequenced: tumor-adjacent breast tissue. The receptor comes from a female donor with breast cancer. Some clones in this sample may be carry-over from other donors' samples. CDR3 in DNA: TGTGCCAGCAGCCCACACTACCCGGGGACAGATACGCAGTATTTT. Translating gives CASSPHYPGTDTQYF.